This T cell receptor (beta chain) was sequenced during a study of T cell responses to AZD1222 COVID-19 vaccine. Assay: immunoSEQ multiplex PCR; the TCRdb copy retains only in-frame clones and omits some. Of approximately 300,000 clones in the sample, 90% to 95% were seen once. There are 15 residues in the CDR3. V gave up 6 bases and J gave up 1 base, with 13 bases separating them. The germline V gene encodes CDR1 LNHDA and CDR2 SQIVND (reference sequence). Study-wide results and caveats: The donor group comprised mostly white British people and more females; the analysis possibly underestimated clonal diversity. As reported, nearly half of all spike-specific TCRs target variant regions that are unmutated. At baseline, seropositivity was found in only six AZD1222 recipients. CD4 TCRs associated with vaccination spanned spike, dominating at 160-218 and 743-854.

A remark on this clone: Its antigen is as yet unknown.

This sequence joins TRBV19 and TRBJ2-4; a weak D match, TRBD2 (6 bases). The sample consisted of peripheral blood, taken 28 days after the second AZD1222 dose. This TCR was sampled from an adult who received the AZD1222 COVID-19 vaccine. Written as DNA, the CDR3 is TGTGCCAGTAGACCTGCGGGGCCCGCCAAAAACATTCAGTACTTC. It yields the protein CASRPAGPAKNIQYF.